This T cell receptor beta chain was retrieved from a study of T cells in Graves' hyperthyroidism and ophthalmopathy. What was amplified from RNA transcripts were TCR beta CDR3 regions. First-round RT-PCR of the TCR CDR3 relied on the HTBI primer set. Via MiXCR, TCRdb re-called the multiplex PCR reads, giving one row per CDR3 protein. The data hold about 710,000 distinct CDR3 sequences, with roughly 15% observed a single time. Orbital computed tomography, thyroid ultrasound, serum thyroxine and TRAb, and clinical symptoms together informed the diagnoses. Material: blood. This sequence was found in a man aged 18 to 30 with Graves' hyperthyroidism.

This CDR3 reads CASSQGNSYYEQYF. In nucleotides, the CDR3 is TGTGCCAGCAGCCAAGGGAACAGCTACTACGAGCAGTACTTC. The chain has TRBV14 and TRBJ2-7; D remains ambiguous. Germline V gene sequence: CDR1 SGHDN, CDR2 FVKESK. The CDR3 contains 14 residues. V lost 1 base and J 3 bases, leaving 10 bases between the germline ends.